The 8 T cell receptor beta chains below come from one sample, sequenced in a study of cytomegalovirus exposure and HLA in healthy donors. A multiplex PCR was run with 60 Vbeta primers and 13 Jbeta primers. Sequencing used immunoSEQ multiplex PCR; TCRdb keeps in-frame clones, though not all of them. This table has about 150,000 clones, 75% to 80% appearing once. Sequencing was done on a sample of PBMCs. These receptors all stem from a male donor in good health and CMV-seronegative.

The genes are TRBV7-9 and TRBJ2-3; a possible D gene is TRBD1 (6 bases). Germline CDR1 and CDR2: SEHNR and FQNEAQ (reference sequence). The germline V and J ends were trimmed by 5 bases and 0 bases, with 21 bases remaining between them. CDR3 length equals 18 residues. The CDR3 bases are TGTGCCAGCAGCAAGGGGGTTTTAGGGGCTTCTAGCACAGATACGCAGTATTTT. As protein: CASSKGVLGASSTDTQYF.

V usage is TRBV27 and J usage is TRBJ1-4, with a tentative D call TRBD1 (6 bases). V lost 0 bases and J lost 9, with 23 bases in between. CDR1 is MNHEY and CDR2 is SMNVEV in the germline V gene (reference sequence). This CDR3 has 18 residues. For the CDR3, the DNA is TGTGCCAGCAGTTTATCGCGGGCAGGGGACCCCGAAGGAAAAAAACTGTTTTTT. This translates into CASSLSRAGDPEGKKLFF.

This chain uses TRBV5-6 with TRBJ2-1, with TRBD2 matching 10 bases. The germline V gene has CDR1 SGHDT and CDR2 YYEEEE. V lost 2 bases and J lost 2; bases outside the gene matches: 1. The CDR3 spans 15 residues. CDR3 nucleotides: TGTGCCAGCAGCTTAACTAGCGGGACCTACAATGAGCAGTTCTTC. As protein: CASSLTSGTYNEQFF.

This clone was detected only once. This chain links TRBV4-2 with TRBJ1-5; TRBD1 matches at 9 bases. CDR1 is LGHNA and CDR2 is YNFKEQ in the germline V gene. Trimming at V came to 1 base and at J to 1 base, leaving 5 bases not matched to a gene. This CDR3 is built from 17 residues. The CDR3 region is CASSQAGTGLSNQPQHF. For the CDR3, the DNA is TGTGCCAGCAGCCAAGCCGGGACAGGGTTGAGCAATCAGCCCCAGCATTTT.

The V gene is TRBV19, the J gene TRBJ1-2, with 8 bases matching TRBD1. Germline trimming cut 6 bases from V and 4 bases from J; bases unmatched to any gene: 10. The CDR3 runs to 15 residues. Germline V gives CDR1 LNHDA, CDR2 SQIVND (reference sequence). Written as DNA, the CDR3 is TGTGCCAGTAGAACCGGGACAGGCCTTCTCTATGGCTACACCTTC. Encoded protein: CASRTGTGLLYGYTF.

The chain carries TRBV10-1 and TRBJ2-3; TRBD2 agrees at 7 bases. J lost 4 bases, V lost 2 bases, and 15 bases had no gene match. This CDR3 comprises 18 residues. Germline V gene data show CDR1 as WNHNN and CDR2 as SYGVQD (reference sequence). CDR3 bases: TGCGCCAGCAGTGAGCCCACCTCTGGCGGGAGTAAAGCAGATACGCAGTATTTT. Encoded protein: CASSEPTSGGSKADTQYF.

V is TRBV4-1 and J is TRBJ2-7; 8 nucleotides match TRBD1. CDR1 and CDR2 from the germline V gene are MGHRA and YSYEKL. The CDR3 runs to 14 residues. The junction had 4 bases not matched to a gene; V was cut back by 5 bases and J by 1 base. The CDR3 protein is CASSGRQGSYEQYF. CDR3 nucleotide sequence: TGCGCCAGCAGCGGCCGACAGGGGTCCTACGAGCAGTACTTC.

This clone was seen only once. DNA for the CDR3: TGTGCCAGCAGTTTAGGAACTAGCGGTGTCAATGAGCAGTTCTTC. Amino acid sequence: CASSLGTSGVNEQFF. The J gene is TRBJ2-1, the V gene TRBV28, with TRBD2 identical over 8 bases. The CDR3 covers 15 residues. The V and J ends lost 2 bases and 6 bases, in that order; junction bases with no gene match: 6. Germline V gene data show CDR1 as MDHEN and CDR2 as SYDVKM.